Listed below are T cell receptor beta chains from one sample, sequenced in a study of shared clonotypes between healthy human individuals. The method was immunoSEQ multiplex PCR; TCRdb's version includes in-frame clones alone and lacks a portion of them. The sample records nearly 2 million clones, roughly 95% being singletons. Sequenced input: naive CD8+ T cells sorted from blood. The receptors here all came from a man aged 18 to 30 in good health. The CDR3 runs from the conserved cysteine through the conserved F or W.

CDR3aa: CASSLVGGAGGYTF; j_gene: TRBJ1-2; v_gene: TRBV27
CDR3aa: CASSEIPLDWETQYF; j_gene: TRBJ2-5; v_gene: TRBV6-1
CDR3aa: CASSQPGLQAYEQYF; j_gene: TRBJ2-7; v_gene: TRBV11-2
CDR3aa: CASSLTRVWNTEAFF; j_gene: TRBJ1-1; v_gene: TRBV13
CDR3aa: CASRAVGLGNSPLHF; j_gene: TRBJ1-6; v_gene: TRBV4-1
CDR3aa: CASSLGVLETQYF; j_gene: TRBJ2-5; v_gene: TRBV27
CDR3aa: CASLGGQSASYEQYF; j_gene: TRBJ2-7; v_gene: TRBV12-5
CDR3aa: CASSGQGIGGGTEAFF; j_gene: TRBJ1-1; v_gene: TRBV5-1
CDR3aa: CASSPPGTLNTEAFF; j_gene: TRBJ1-1; v_gene: TRBV7-9
CDR3aa: CSVEEWAGAENWDYGYTF; j_gene: TRBJ1-2; v_gene: TRBV29-1
CDR3aa: CASSYRESFEQYF; j_gene: TRBJ2-7; v_gene: TRBV5-8
CDR3aa: CATSRVSSPGELFF; j_gene: TRBJ2-2; v_gene: TRBV15
CDR3aa: CASSQGDDLRETQYF; j_gene: TRBJ2-5; v_gene: TRBV4-1
CDR3aa: CASSVSSGANVLTF; j_gene: TRBJ2-6; v_gene: TRBV10-2
CDR3aa: CASSRTGVSYGYTF; j_gene: TRBJ1-2; v_gene: TRBV14
CDR3aa: CASSTRDSSYEQYF; j_gene: TRBJ2-7; v_gene: TRBV27
CDR3aa: CASSPGTVSTDTQYF; j_gene: TRBJ2-3; v_gene: TRBV19
CDR3aa: CASSQEWLAEYNEQFF; j_gene: TRBJ2-1; v_gene: TRBV4-3
CDR3aa: CASSIVGQGASEQYF; j_gene: TRBJ2-7; v_gene: TRBV28
CDR3aa: CASSPYGTTDTQYF; j_gene: TRBJ2-3; v_gene: TRBV14
CDR3aa: CASSLGTGLVEQYF; j_gene: TRBJ2-7; v_gene: TRBV13
CDR3aa: CAISAGTELSNQPQHF; j_gene: TRBJ1-5; v_gene: TRBV10-3
CDR3aa: CASKTSGTYEQYF; j_gene: TRBJ2-7; v_gene: TRBV5-4
CDR3aa: CASSELGTAYGYTF; j_gene: TRBJ1-2; v_gene: TRBV2
CDR3aa: CASSPLTGTYEQYF; j_gene: TRBJ2-7; v_gene: TRBV7-8
CDR3aa: CASSGGQDNQPQHF; j_gene: TRBJ1-5; v_gene: TRBV9
CDR3aa: CASSLDDSVRQSYGYTF; j_gene: TRBJ1-2; v_gene: TRBV11-2
CDR3aa: CASSLGTSGQGETQYF; j_gene: TRBJ2-5; v_gene: TRBV7-9
CDR3aa: CASRTGGITPLHF; j_gene: TRBJ1-6; v_gene: TRBV6-5
CDR3aa: CAWSLLDTTEYYGYTF; j_gene: TRBJ1-2; v_gene: TRBV30
CDR3aa: CASSALAGGPTGELFF; j_gene: TRBJ2-2; v_gene: TRBV9
CDR3aa: CASSHRQGAYNSPLHF; j_gene: TRBJ1-6; v_gene: TRBV28
CDR3aa: CASSAPRSTGELFF; j_gene: TRBJ2-2; v_gene: TRBV9
CDR3aa: CAISAETASYEQYF; j_gene: TRBJ2-7; v_gene: TRBV10-3
CDR3aa: CASSQVDGADEQYF; j_gene: TRBJ2-7; v_gene: TRBV4-1
CDR3aa: CSVMEGLTNYF; j_gene: TRBJ2-5; v_gene: TRBV29-1